The present T cell receptor (beta chain) was sequenced within a study of blood T cell repertoires in COVID-19. At the level of the study: The origin of the acute and convalescent COVID-19 samples was the United States, Italy and Spain. PBMCs, B-cell-depleted T cells, or T cells were the source of the cDNA or gDNA that made up the material.

Clones were read by immunoSEQ multiplex PCR, and TCRdb kept only the in-frame ones, dropping some. The table includes under 80,000 clones, approximately 81% detected once. CDR1 is MNHNY and CDR2 is SVGAGI in the germline V gene (reference sequence). There are 14 residues in the CDR3. V was pared by 5 bases and J by 0 bases, with 7 bases between. Sample: peripheral blood. The receptor was isolated from a woman older than 75 with active or convalescent COVID-19. The chain is built from TRBV6-6 and TRBJ1-4; a weak D match, TRBD1 (5 bases). The CDR3 DNA reads as TGTGCCAGCAGTAGGGGATCAACTAATGAAAAACTGTTTTTT. It yields the protein CASSRGSTNEKLFF.